This is a list of T cell receptor beta chains from one sample in a study of blood T cell repertoires in COVID-19. The repertoire was sequenced with immunoSEQ multiplex PCR; TCRdb's copy has only in-frame clones and lacks some. Of about 250,000 clones listed, 70% to 90% were seen once; the top ten hold about 3%. The sample consisted of peripheral blood. All receptors come from a man between 18 and 35 years old with active or convalescent COVID-19. Each CDR3 is given with its conserved first and last residue. The D gene is left open where the match is weak. Some rows have no size entry. The others give once, few or many, or a class for an expanded clone.

V	size	D	J	length	CDR3	DNA
TRBV7-2	NA	NA	TRBJ2-2	16	CASSGRTSTNTGELFF	TGTGCCAGCAGCGGACGGACAAGTACGAACACCGGGGAGCTGTTTTTT
TRBV9	NA	TRBD2	TRBJ2-1	16	CASSARAGGPGNEQFF	TGTGCCAGCAGCGCCAGAGCGGGGGGGCCCGGCAATGAGCAGTTCTTC
TRBV12-3/TRBV12-4	NA	NA	TRBJ2-5	13	CASSLASQETQYF	TGTGCCAGCAGTTTAGCCTCCCAAGAGACCCAGTACTTC
TRBV4-3	NA	NA	TRBJ2-2	17	CASSQETLAFRSAELFF	TGCGCCAGCAGCCAAGAAACCCTAGCGTTCCGGTCGGCGGAGCTGTTTTTT
TRBV7-3	NA	TRBD2	TRBJ2-1	18	CASSLRSGRAVAYNEQFF	TGTGCCAGCAGCTTAAGGAGCGGGAGGGCGGTCGCCTACAATGAGCAGTTCTTC
TRBV28	NA	TRBD1	TRBJ1-1	15	CASSSPLGQGTEAFF	TGTGCCAGCAGTTCCCCGCTGGGACAGGGAACTGAAGCTTTCTTT
TRBV18	NA	TRBD1	TRBJ1-1	15	CASSGQGIRDTEAFF	TGTGCCAGCTCGGGACAGGGGATTCGAGACACTGAAGCTTTCTTT
TRBV18	NA	NA	TRBJ1-2	14	CASSPLEKRGGYTF	TGTGCCAGCTCACCACTTGAGAAACGCGGCGGCTACACCTTC
TRBV25-1	NA	NA	TRBJ1-1	14	CASSEVGENTEAFF	TGTGCCAGCAGTGAGGTAGGAGAGAACACTGAAGCTTTCTTT
TRBV9	NA	NA	TRBJ1-3	14	CASSVGTTGNTIYF	TGTGCCAGCAGCGTAGGAACTACTGGAAACACCATATATTTT
TRBV28	once	TRBD2	TRBJ2-7	17	CASRTSLADLGTYEQYF	TGTGCCAGCAGAACCTCACTAGCGGACCTTGGGACCTACGAGCAGTACTTC
TRBV6-5	NA	NA	TRBJ1-1	13	CASSRRGYTEAFF	TGTGCCAGCAGCCGCCGGGGTTACACTGAAGCTTTCTTT
TRBV29-1	NA	TRBD2	TRBJ2-7	15	CSVVAGGPFIYEQYF	TGCAGCGTTGTTGCGGGGGGGCCATTTATCTACGAGCAGTACTTC
TRBV6-4	once	TRBD1	TRBJ2-7	15	CASSPSGGEVYEQYF	TGTGCCAGCAGCCCCTCAGGGGGTGAAGTCTACGAGCAGTACTTC
TRBV5-4	NA	NA	TRBJ2-7	15	CASSPFAGREREQYF	TGTGCCAGCAGCCCATTTGCGGGTAGGGAGCGCGAGCAGTACTTC
TRBV5-1	few	TRBD1	TRBJ2-2	15	CASSPGTGVSGELFF	TGCGCCAGCAGTCCCGGGACAGGGGTCTCCGGGGAGCTGTTTTTT
TRBV5-6	NA	NA	TRBJ1-3	15	CASSSDSEAGNTIYF	TGTGCCAGCAGCTCGGACAGCGAGGCTGGAAACACCATATATTTT
TRBV6-2/TRBV6-3	NA	NA	TRBJ2-7	12	CASSTGIYEQYF	TGTGCCAGCAGTACAGGGATATACGAGCAGTACTTC
TRBV6-2/TRBV6-3	NA	TRBD1	TRBJ2-7	14	CASSFPGGIYEQYF	TGTGCCAGCAGTTTCCCAGGGGGCATCTACGAGCAGTACTTC
TRBV25-1	NA	NA	TRBJ1-2	14	CASSESGIFYGYTF	TGTGCCAGCAGTGAATCGGGGATTTTCTATGGCTACACCTTC
TRBV21-1	NA	NA	TRBJ2-5	18	CASSKGNGGGRDQETQYF	TGTGCCAGCAGCAAAGGAAACGGGGGTGGCAGGGACCAAGAGACCCAGTACTTC
TRBV27	NA	NA	TRBJ1-6	15	CASKVAGEGNSPLHF	TGTGCCAGCAAGGTTGCAGGGGAAGGTAATTCACCCCTCCACTTT
TRBV19	NA	TRBD1	TRBJ1-2	13	CASRDRGLSGYTF	TGTGCCAGTAGGGACAGGGGACTGTCTGGCTACACCTTC
TRBV27	NA	TRBD2	TRBJ2-3	13	CASNSGRGDTQYF	TGTGCCAGCAATAGCGGGAGAGGGGATACGCAGTATTTT
TRBV11-2	NA	TRBD1	TRBJ1-2	18	CASSLARTGRASTRGYTF	TGTGCCAGCAGCTTAGCGAGGACAGGGCGCGCGTCGACGCGAGGCTACACCTTC